What follows describes a single T cell receptor beta chain. What it binds is not known. This table comes from immunoSEQ multiplex PCR, and its TCRdb copy is limited to in-frame clones, with some not included. The sample lists about 220,000 clones, over 70% occurring once. This entry belongs to a study of cytomegalovirus exposure and HLA in healthy donors. Study-level information: The 550 to 800 first-cohort repertoires and the roughly 120 validation repertoires shared the same platform, a later analysis reported.

Study outcomes and limitations: Three chains linked to CMV were shown in vitro to be specific for CMV antigens. The investigators catalogued 164 TCR beta chains as cytomegalovirus-associated. Reports credit the classifier with highly specific, highly sensitive diagnosis of cytomegalovirus status.

Material for sequencing was PBMCs. The sequence came from a woman younger than 45 in good health and CMV-seropositive.

CDR3 loop: CASSRGQASEAFF. CDR3 coding DNA: TGTGCCAGCAGCCGAGGACAGGCCTCAGAAGCTTTCTTT. The chain uses TRBV14 and TRBJ1-1, with 7 positions matching TRBD1. CDR1 and CDR2 (germline): SGHDN, FVKESK. The CDR3 contains 13 residues. The V and J ends lost 4 bases and 8 bases, in that order; junction bases with no gene match: 7.